This T cell receptor (beta chain) was captured by sequencing in a study of blood T cell repertoires in COVID-19 (TCRdb year 2020). Concerning the study at large: The collaborator samples originated in the United States, Italy and Spain and spanned the acute and convalescent phases of COVID-19. The material from the prospective study consisted of cDNA or gDNA derived from T cells, B-cell-depleted T cells, or PBMCs. Samples were obtained from the ongoing ImmuneRACE study (first 160 participants) and from over 1,000 subjects provided by 6 global collaborators. The repertoires were released in a freely available public database meant as a resource for research on the immune response to SARS-CoV-2. Nearly every sample came with metadata listing a de-identified subject ID, COVID-19 status, age in years and sex. The dataset comprised deeply sampled blood TCRbeta repertoires from subjects exposed to, actively infected with, or recovered from COVID-19. Where available, HLA class I and class II types were obtained from metadata supplied by the sample provider rather than from assay-based typing. Overall study outcomes, separate from this receptor: How much clinical and demographic metadata was included differed by source and by participant, and the metadata was provided uncurated.

The collaborating institutions used their own protocols to collect whole blood in K2EDTA tubes. For TCRbeta analysis, collaborators shipped samples as frozen whole blood, isolated PBMCs, or DNA extracted from either of those sample types. This clone has just one count. What antigen it recognizes has not been identified. Qualities for individual bases were not recorded, and no much larger clone is one base off. TCRbeta CDR3 regions were amplified from genomic DNA using the immunoSEQ Assay, a bias-controlled multiplex PCR. In the authors' own workflow: The number of nucleated cells in each sample was estimated from the amplification of reference gene primers within the assay. To quantify the absolute abundance of each unique TCRbeta CDR3 rearrangement, sequence reads were collapsed and filtered. For each sample, productive Simpson clonality was calculated as the square root of Simpson's diversity index across productive rearrangements. Here the immuneACCESS table is served through TCRdb, limited to in-frame sequences with V and J called. Missing clones are a known gap in these copies; in checked studies unresolved V genes cover under half, and the rest lacks a known reason. Clonal size and the V and J genes are those of that table, whereas D and trimming came from the DNA. The sample includes 120,000 or so clones, with around 90% observed a single time. The ten largest clones capture 7.7% of the sample.

The sequence derives from a human donor in a cohort sampled during active COVID-19. Material for sequencing was peripheral blood.

The sequence in DNA is TGTGCCAGCAGCCCCGCCGAGGGCACAGATACGCAGTATTTT. It is translated as CASSPAEGTDTQYF. This chain joins TRBV7-8 to TRBJ2-3; the D gene remains uncertain. V gives up 5 bases and J gives up 1 base, and the segment between their germline ends measures 10 bases. The germline V gene specifies SGHVS as CDR1 and FQNEAQ as CDR2. The CDR3 holds 14 amino acids from the cysteine to the phenylalanine. Kept here is only the CDR3 DNA, which spans 42 bases and is read in frame from base 1.